One sample yielded the 3 T cell receptor beta chains listed below, sequenced in a study of blood T cell repertoires in COVID-19. TCRdb's copy holds only in-frame clones and misses some; the assay was immunoSEQ multiplex PCR. The sample has 200,000 to 300,000 clones, around 87% seen once. Material: peripheral blood. The receptor set was obtained from a man in his sixties who had recovered from COVID-19.

J is TRBJ1-3 and V is TRBV19, with D uncertain. Germline loops: CDR1 LNHDA, CDR2 SQIVND (reference sequence). The CDR3 is 10 amino acids. The CDR3 here is CASSGNTIYF. The CDR3 DNA follows: TGTGCTAGCTCTGGAAACACCATATATTTT.

This chain connects TRBV6-5 to TRBJ2-5; D gene ambiguous. The V end lost 2 bases, the J end lost 0 bases, and 7 bases lay between the germline ends. The CDR3 is 14 amino acids. Looked up from germline, CDR1 is MNHEY and CDR2 is SVGAGI. The CDR3 region is CASSYEEYQETQYF. For the CDR3, the DNA is TGTGCCAGCAGTTACGAGGAGTACCAAGAGACCCAGTACTTC.

V usage is TRBV3-1 (or the pseudogene TRBV3-2) and J usage is TRBJ1-2; 8 bases are shared with TRBD1. The V gene end was trimmed by 1 base and the J gene end by 4 bases; junction bases not matched to a gene: 8. The CDR3 has 16 residues. CDR1 is LGHDT and CDR2 is YNNKEL in the germline V gene (reference sequence). In DNA form, the CDR3 reads TGTGCCAGCAGCCAAGTCAGGGGGCGTTCTACCTATGGCTACACCTTC. Translation: CASSQVRGRSTYGYTF.